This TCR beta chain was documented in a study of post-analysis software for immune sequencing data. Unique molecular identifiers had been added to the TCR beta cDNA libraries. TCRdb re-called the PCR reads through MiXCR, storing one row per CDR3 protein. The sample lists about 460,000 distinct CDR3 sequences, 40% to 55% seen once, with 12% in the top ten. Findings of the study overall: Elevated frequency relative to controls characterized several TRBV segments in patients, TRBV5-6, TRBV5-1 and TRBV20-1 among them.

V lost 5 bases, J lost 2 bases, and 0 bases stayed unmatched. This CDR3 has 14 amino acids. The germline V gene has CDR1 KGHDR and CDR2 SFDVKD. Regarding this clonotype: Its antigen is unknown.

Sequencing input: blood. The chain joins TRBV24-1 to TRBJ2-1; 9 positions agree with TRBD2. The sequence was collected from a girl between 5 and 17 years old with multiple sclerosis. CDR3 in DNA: TGTGCCACCAGTGGACTAGCGGCCTACAATGAGCAGTTCTTC. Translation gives CATSGLAAYNEQFF.